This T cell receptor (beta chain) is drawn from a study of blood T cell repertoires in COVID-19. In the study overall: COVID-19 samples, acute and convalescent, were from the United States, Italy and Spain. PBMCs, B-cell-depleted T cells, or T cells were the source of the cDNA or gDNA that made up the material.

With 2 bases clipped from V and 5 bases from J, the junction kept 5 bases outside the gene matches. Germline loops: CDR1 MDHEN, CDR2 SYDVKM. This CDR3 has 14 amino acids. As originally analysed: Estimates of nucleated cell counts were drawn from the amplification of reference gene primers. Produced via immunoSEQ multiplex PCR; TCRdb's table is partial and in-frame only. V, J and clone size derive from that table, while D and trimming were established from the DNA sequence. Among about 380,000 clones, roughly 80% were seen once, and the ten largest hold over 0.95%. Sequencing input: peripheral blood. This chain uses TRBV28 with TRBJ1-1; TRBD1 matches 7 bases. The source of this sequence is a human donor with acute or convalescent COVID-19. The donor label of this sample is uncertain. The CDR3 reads CASSLRQGKTEAFF. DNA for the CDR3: TGTGCCAGCAGTTTAAGACAGGGTAAGACTGAAGCTTTCTTT.